Below are 5 T cell receptor beta chains sequenced from a single sample in a study of brain T cells in children with intractable seizures (dated by TCRdb to the early 2020s). This specimen's time point label, interpreted: resected brain tissue, or blood drawn just prior to surgery. The library was built by means of the immunoSEQ multiplex PCR assay. Here the immuneACCESS table is served through TCRdb, limited to in-frame sequences with V and J called. Missing clones are a known gap in these copies; in checked studies unresolved V genes cover under half, and the rest lacks a known reason. Here the sample has approximately 77,000 clones; roughly 91% occur a single time. The ten largest account for around 1.4% of the sample. Here the sequenced sample was peripheral blood, taken at surgery. These TCRs come from a boy under two years old with tuberous sclerosis and intractable seizures.

The rearrangement links TRBV5-6 to TRBJ1-2, with 8 bases that match TRBD1. Trimming took 0 bases from V and 3 from J; bases not matched to a gene: 4. This CDR3 region has 15 residues. Germline V gene data show CDR1 as SGHDT and CDR2 as YYEEEE. DNA for the CDR3: TGTGCCAGCAGCTTGGCCTGGACAGGGCACTATGGCTACACCTTC. Protein sequence: CASSLAWTGHYGYTF. The variable domain in full, with the rest retrieved from reference TRBV5-6 and TRBJ1-2, is DAGVTQSPTHLIKTRGQQVTLRCSPKSGHDTVSWYQQALGQGPQFIFQYYEEEERQRGNFPDRFSGHQFPNYSSELNVNALLLGDSALYLCASSLAWTGHYGYTFGSGTRLTVV.

In its sample, this clone was seen a few times. The chain carries TRBV3-1 (or the pseudogene TRBV3-2) and TRBJ1-1; TRBD1 agrees at 9 bases. Germline loops: CDR1 LGHDT, CDR2 YNNKEL (reference sequence). V lost 7 bases to trimming and J lost 5 bases; unmatched junction nucleotides: 5. The CDR3 is made up of 13 amino acids. CDR3 protein: CASKGQGETEAFF. Written as DNA, the CDR3 is TGTGCCAGCAAGGGACAGGGTGAGACTGAAGCTTTCTTT.

The chain is built from TRBV25-1 and TRBJ1-6; unclear D gene. Per the germline V gene, CDR1 is MGHDK and CDR2 is SYGVNS. The CDR3 covers 13 residues. With 8 bases removed from V and 10 bases from J, the gap between germline ends came to 15 bases. The CDR3 protein is CASSDSIWSPLHF. The CDR3 DNA sequence: TGTGCCAGCTCGGACTCCATCTGGTCACCCCTCCACTTT.

This rearrangement joins TRBV5-8 to TRBJ2-7, with D perhaps TRBD1 (6 bases). The length of the CDR3 is 15 residues. V was cut by 0 bases and J by 3 bases, with 13 bases left in between. CDR1 and CDR2 from the germline V gene are SGHTS and YDEGEE. CDR3 protein: CASSLVGQINYEQYF. CDR3 coding DNA: TGTGCCAGCAGCTTGGTAGGACAGATAAACTACGAGCAGTACTTC.

V gene TRBV13 combines with J gene TRBJ2-3, with 11 bases fitting TRBD2. V trimming: 5 bases; J trimming: 2 bases; junction bases outside the gene matches: 6. Germline V gene lookup returns CDR1 PRHDT and CDR2 FYEKMQ (reference sequence). The CDR3 loop spans 16 amino acids. The CDR3 is CASSIRLAGSTDTQYF. The DNA for the CDR3 is TGTGCCAGCAGCATAAGACTAGCGGGATCCACAGATACGCAGTATTTT.